This TCR beta chain was sequenced for a study of T cell changes during pregnancy in multiple sclerosis. TCRdb's copy holds only in-frame clones and misses some; the assay was immunoSEQ multiplex PCR. The table shows around 56,000 clones, with approximately 91% occurring only once. The TCR sequence derives from a female donor with multiple sclerosis, enrolled in a pregnancy study. Sequences were derived from CD4+ T cells from peripheral blood mononuclear cells, sampled in the first trimester of pregnancy.

DNA of the CDR3: TGTGCCAGCAGTCTCCTCGGGGGGGAGCTGTTTTTT. Its translation: CASSLLGGELFF. The chain couples TRBV27 to TRBJ2-2, with D uncertain. The CDR3 sequence is 12 residues long. V lost 5 bases to trimming and J lost 8 bases, with 9 bases between them. CDR1 and CDR2 from the germline V gene are MNHEY and SMNVEV (reference sequence).